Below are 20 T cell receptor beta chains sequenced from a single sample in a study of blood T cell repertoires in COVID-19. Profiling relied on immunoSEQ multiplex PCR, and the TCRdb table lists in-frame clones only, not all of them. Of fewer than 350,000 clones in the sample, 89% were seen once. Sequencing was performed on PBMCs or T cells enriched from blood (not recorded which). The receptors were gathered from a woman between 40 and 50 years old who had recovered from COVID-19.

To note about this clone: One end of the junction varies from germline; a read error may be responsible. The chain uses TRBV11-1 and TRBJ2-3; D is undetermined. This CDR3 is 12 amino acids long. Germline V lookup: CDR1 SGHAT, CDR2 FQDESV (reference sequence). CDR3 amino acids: CASSSAAIRSDF. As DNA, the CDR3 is TGTGCCAGCAGCTCCGCCGCCATACGCAGTGATTTT.

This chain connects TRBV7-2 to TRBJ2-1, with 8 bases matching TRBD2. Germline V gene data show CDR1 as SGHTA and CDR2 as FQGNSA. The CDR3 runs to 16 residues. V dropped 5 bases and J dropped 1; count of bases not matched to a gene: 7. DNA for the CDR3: TGTGCCAGCAGCGTAGGGAGCGGGAGTTCCTACAATGAGCAGTTCTTC. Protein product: CASSVGSGSSYNEQFF. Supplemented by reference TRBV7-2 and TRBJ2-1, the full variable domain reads GAGVSQSPSNKVTEKGKDVELRCDPISGHTALYWYRQSLGQGLEFLIYFQGNSAPDKSGLPSDRFSAERTGGSVSTLTIQRTQQEDSAVYLCASSVGSGSSYNEQFFGPGTRLTVL.

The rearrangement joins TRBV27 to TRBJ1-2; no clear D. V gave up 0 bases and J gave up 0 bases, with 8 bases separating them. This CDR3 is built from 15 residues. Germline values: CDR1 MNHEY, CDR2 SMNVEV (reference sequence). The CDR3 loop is CASSLSGFPNYGYTF. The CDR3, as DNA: TGTGCCAGCAGTTTATCCGGTTTTCCTAACTATGGCTACACCTTC.

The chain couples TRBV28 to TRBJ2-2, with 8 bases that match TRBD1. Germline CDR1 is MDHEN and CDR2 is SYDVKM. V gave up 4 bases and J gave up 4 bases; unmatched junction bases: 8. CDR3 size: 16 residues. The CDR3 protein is CASSSARTGTTGELFF. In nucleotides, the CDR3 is TGTGCCAGCAGTTCTGCCCGGACAGGGACCACCGGGGAGCTGTTTTTT. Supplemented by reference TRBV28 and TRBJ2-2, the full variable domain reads DVKVTQSSRYLVKRTGEKVFLECVQDMDHENMFWYRQDPGLGLRLIYFSYDVKMKEKGDIPEGYSVSREKKERFSLILESASTNQTSMYLCASSSARTGTTGELFFGEGSRLTVL.

CDR3 coding DNA: TGTGCCAGCTCACCCCTCTGGGACAGGGAAGCCGATAACTATGGCTACACCTTC. Encoded protein: CASSPLWDREADNYGYTF. The chain couples TRBV18 to TRBJ1-2, with TRBD1 matching over 9 bases. The V gene's germline CDR1 is KGHSH and CDR2 LQKENI. There are 18 residues in the CDR3. J lost 1 base, V lost 3 bases, and 12 bases had no gene match.

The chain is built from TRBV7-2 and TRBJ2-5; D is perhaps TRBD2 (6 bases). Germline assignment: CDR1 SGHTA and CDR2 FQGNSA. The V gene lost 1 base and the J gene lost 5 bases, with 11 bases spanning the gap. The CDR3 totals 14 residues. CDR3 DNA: TGTGCCAGCAGCTTAGAGTATGGGGGGGAGACCCAGTACTTC. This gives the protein CASSLEYGGETQYF.

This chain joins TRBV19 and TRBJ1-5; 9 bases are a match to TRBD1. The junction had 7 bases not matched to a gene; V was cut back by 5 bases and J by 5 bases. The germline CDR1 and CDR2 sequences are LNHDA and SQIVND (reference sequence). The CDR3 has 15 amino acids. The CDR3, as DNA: TGTGCCAGTAGTTTCATCCGGGACAGGGATCAGCCCCAGCATTTT. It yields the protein CASSFIRDRDQPQHF.

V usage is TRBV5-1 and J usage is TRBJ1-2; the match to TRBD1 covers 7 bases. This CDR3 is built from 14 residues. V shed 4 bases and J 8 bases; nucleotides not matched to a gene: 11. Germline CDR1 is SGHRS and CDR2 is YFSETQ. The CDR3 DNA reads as TGCGCCAGCAGCCAGGGGGGCCCAACTATGGGCTACACCTTC. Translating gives CASSQGGPTMGYTF.

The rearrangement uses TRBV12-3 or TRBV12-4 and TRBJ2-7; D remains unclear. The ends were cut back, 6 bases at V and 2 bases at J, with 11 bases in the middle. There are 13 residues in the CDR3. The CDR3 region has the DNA TGTGCCAGCAGCCCCCCAGTGACCTACGAGCAGTACTTC. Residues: CASSPPVTYEQYF.

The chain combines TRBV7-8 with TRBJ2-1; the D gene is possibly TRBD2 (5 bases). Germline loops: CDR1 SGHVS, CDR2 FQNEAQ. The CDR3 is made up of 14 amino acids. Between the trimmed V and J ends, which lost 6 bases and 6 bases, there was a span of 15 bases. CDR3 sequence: CASRQDSSGNEQFF. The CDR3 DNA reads TGTGCCAGCAGACAAGACTCGAGCGGCAATGAGCAGTTCTTC.

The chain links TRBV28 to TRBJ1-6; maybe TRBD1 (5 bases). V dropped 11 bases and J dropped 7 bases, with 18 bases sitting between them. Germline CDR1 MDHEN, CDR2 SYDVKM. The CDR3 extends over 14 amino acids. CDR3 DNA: TGTGCCTCGACCCAGGGCCGAAAGAATTCACCCCTCCACTTT. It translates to CASTQGRKNSPLHF.

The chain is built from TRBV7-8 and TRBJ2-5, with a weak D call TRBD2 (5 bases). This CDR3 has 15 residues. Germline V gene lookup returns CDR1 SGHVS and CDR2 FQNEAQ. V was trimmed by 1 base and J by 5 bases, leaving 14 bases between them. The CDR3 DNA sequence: TGTGCCAGCAGCTTAGGGACTGGAATCGGGGAGACCCAGTACTTC. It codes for CASSLGTGIGETQYF.

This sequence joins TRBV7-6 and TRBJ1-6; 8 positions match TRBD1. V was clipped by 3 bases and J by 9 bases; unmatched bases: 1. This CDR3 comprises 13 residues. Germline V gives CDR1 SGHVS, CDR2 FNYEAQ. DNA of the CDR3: TGTGCCAGCAGCTTGGACAGGGTTTCACCCCTCCACTTT. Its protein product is CASSLDRVSPLHF.

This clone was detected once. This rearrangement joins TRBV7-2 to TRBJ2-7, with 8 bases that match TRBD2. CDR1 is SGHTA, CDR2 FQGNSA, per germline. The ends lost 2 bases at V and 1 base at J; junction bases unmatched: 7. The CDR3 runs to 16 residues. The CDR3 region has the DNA TGTGCCAGCAGCTTAAGGGCGACTAGCGTATCCTACGAGCAGTACTTC. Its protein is CASSLRATSVSYEQYF.

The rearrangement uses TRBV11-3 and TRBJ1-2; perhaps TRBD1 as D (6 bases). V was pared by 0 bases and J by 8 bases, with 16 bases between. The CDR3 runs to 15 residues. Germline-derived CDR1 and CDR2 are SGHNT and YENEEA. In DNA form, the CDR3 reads TGTGCCAGCAGCTTAGATCATTTCAGGGGACGCGGCTACACCTTC. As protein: CASSLDHFRGRGYTF.

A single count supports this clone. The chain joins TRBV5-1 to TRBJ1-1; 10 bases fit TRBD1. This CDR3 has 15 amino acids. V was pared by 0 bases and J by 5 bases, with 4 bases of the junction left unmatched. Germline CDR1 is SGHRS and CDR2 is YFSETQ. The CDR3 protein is CASSLDGQGVTEAFF. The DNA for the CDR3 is TGCGCCAGCAGCTTGGACGGACAGGGGGTAACTGAAGCTTTCTTT.

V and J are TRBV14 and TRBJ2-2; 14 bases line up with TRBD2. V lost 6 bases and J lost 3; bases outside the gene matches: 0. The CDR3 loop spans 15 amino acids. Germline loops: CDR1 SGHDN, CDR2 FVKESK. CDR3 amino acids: CASRGLAGDTGELFF. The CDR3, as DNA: TGTGCCAGCAGGGGACTAGCGGGGGACACCGGGGAGCTGTTTTTT.

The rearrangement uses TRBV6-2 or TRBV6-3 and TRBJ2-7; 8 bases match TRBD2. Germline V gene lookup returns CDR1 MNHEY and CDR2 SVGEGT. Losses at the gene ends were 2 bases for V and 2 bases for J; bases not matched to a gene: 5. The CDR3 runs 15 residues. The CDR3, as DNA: TGTGCCAGCAGTTACGGGGTAGCGGGAACCTACGAGCAGTACTTC. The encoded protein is CASSYGVAGTYEQYF.

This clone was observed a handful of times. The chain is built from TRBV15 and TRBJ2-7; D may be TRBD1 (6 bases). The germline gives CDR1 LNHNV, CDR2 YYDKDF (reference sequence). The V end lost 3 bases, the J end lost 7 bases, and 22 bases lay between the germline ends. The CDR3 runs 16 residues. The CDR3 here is CATSRGTGTPWTEQYF. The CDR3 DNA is TGTGCCACCAGCAGGGGGACCGGGACACCCTGGACGGAGCAGTACTTC.

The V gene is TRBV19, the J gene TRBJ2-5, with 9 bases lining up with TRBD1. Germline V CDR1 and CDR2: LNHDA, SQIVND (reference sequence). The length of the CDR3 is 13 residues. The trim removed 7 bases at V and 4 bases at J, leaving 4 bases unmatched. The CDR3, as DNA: TGTGCCAGTACCACGGACAGGGGAGAGACCCAGTACTTC. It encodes CASTTDRGETQYF.